Presented here are 17 T cell receptor beta chains from one specimen sequenced in a study of CD8+CD57+ T cells in acquired aplastic anemia (dated by TCRdb to the late 2010s). Expansion of CD8+CD57+ cells had been shown by flow cytometry in the patients chosen for sequencing. The data were produced on an Illumina HiSeq 2000. Profiling of TCR beta VDJ combinations and CDR3 sequences used genomic DNA as the template. TCRdb trimmed the raw reads at Q25, called clones with MiXCR and kept productive beta chains. Entries that share a CDR3 protein sequence are merged under the most common genes and DNA. The sample table lists approximately 190,000 distinct CDR3 sequences, less than 60% of them with a count of one. Jointly, the top ten make up approximately 9.4% of the sample. Sequenced sample: sorted CD4+, CD8+, or CD8+CD57+ T cells (not recorded which) from PBMCs. These receptors were taken from a human donor with aplastic anemia.

J is TRBJ2-5 and V is TRBV7-2, with D perhaps TRBD1 (8 bases). Germline CDR1 and CDR2: SGHTA and FQGNSA. The CDR3 consists of 16 residues. The V gene lost 4 bases and the J gene lost 5 bases, with 20 bases spanning the gap. CDR3 coding DNA: TGTGCCAGCAGCTCAGGGGGCGGCGGGAGCCGGGAGACCCAGTACTTC. This gives the protein CASSSGGGGSRETQYF. The whole variable domain, filled in from reference TRBV7-2 and TRBJ2-5, reads GAGVSQSPSNKVTEKGKDVELRCDPISGHTALYWYRQSLGQGLEFLIYFQGNSAPDKSGLPSDRFSAERTGGSVSTLTIQRTQQEDSAVYLCASSSGGGGSRETQYFGPGTRLLVL.

This rearrangement joins TRBV24-1 to TRBJ2-5; no clear D gene. Between the trimmed V and J ends, which lost 11 bases and 5 bases, there was a span of 17 bases. CDR3 size: 13 residues. Germline CDR1 reads KGHDR; CDR2 reads SFDVKD. CDR3 sequence: CASRDTVVETQYF. CDR3 bases: TGTGCCAGCAGAGATACGGTAGTGGAGACCCAGTACTTC.

This sequence joins TRBV7-2 and TRBJ1-2; 8 bases match TRBD1. This CDR3 is 14 amino acids long. V lost 5 bases, J lost 6 bases, and 8 bases stayed unmatched. The V gene's germline CDR1 is SGHTA and CDR2 FQGNSA. The CDR3 loop is CASSPEDRDNGYTF. Here the CDR3 DNA reads TGTGCCAGCAGCCCGGAGGACAGGGATAATGGCTACACCTTC.

Written as DNA, the CDR3 is TGTGCCAGCAGCCCGGGCAGCTATGGCTACACCTTC. Its protein is CASSPGSYGYTF. The rearrangement links TRBV7-8 to TRBJ1-2; D remains unclear. CDR1 is SGHVS and CDR2 is FQNEAQ in the germline V gene. The CDR3 totals 12 residues. V was shortened by 5 bases and J by 4 bases, with 8 bases between the two germline ends.

The chain is built from TRBV2 and TRBJ2-1, with 8 bases matching TRBD1. J was trimmed by 6 bases and V by 8 bases; bases with no gene match: 6. Germline assignment: CDR1 SNHLY and CDR2 FYNNEI. This CDR3 region has 13 residues. This chain's CDR3 is CASRGQASNEQFF. The DNA of the CDR3 is TGTGCCAGCCGGGGACAGGCCAGCAATGAGCAGTTCTTC.

The chain carries TRBV20-1 and TRBJ2-7, with TRBD2 identical over 8 bases. J lost 5 bases, V lost 1 base, and 10 bases had no gene match. CDR3 size: 15 residues. Looked up from germline, CDR1 is DFQATT and CDR2 is SNEGSKA (reference sequence). Written as DNA, the CDR3 is TGCAGTGCTAGAGGCCCGGGGACTAGTCTGCACGAGCAGTACTTC. It specifies CSARGPGTSLHEQYF.

This chain links TRBV5-4 with TRBJ2-1, with a tentative D call TRBD2 (6 bases). CDR3 size: 15 residues. The V end was cut by 3 bases, the J end by 10 bases, with 20 bases between. Per germline, CDR1 SGHNT and CDR2 YYREEE (reference sequence). The CDR3 DNA follows: TGTGCCAGCAGCTACCTCCCCGGGGGTACCTACGAGCAGTTCTTC. It specifies CASSYLPGGTYEQFF.

The chain is built from TRBV7-2 and TRBJ1-1; TRBD1 aligns across 8 bases. Germline CDR1 reads SGHTA; CDR2 reads FQGNSA. The V segment lost 4 bases and the J segment 2 bases; nucleotides outside the gene matches: 6. The CDR3 has 15 residues. CDR3 sequence (DNA): TGTGCCAGCAGCTCCCCTACAGGGGGAAACACTGAAGCTTTCTTT. This sequence encodes CASSSPTGGNTEAFF.

This clonotype was recorded at least ten times. J is TRBJ1-2 and V is TRBV3-1, with 10 bases aligning to TRBD1. The V gene's germline CDR1 is LGHDT and CDR2 YNNKEL (reference sequence). This CDR3 is built from 12 residues. J lost 7 bases, V lost 4 bases, and 0 bases had no gene match. The CDR3 protein is CASSRDRGGYTF. The CDR3 DNA sequence: TGTGCCAGCAGCCGGGACAGGGGTGGCTACACCTTC.

The V gene is TRBV5-1, the J gene TRBJ2-7; 8 bases align to TRBD1. Germline CDR1 reads SGHRS; CDR2 reads YFSETQ. The CDR3 spans 15 residues. J gave up 6 bases and V 4 bases, and 12 bases lay outside the gene matches. CDR3: CASSLTGAKQGEQYF. The CDR3 nucleotides read TGCGCCAGCAGCCTGACAGGGGCCAAGCAGGGCGAGCAGTACTTC.

This rearrangement joins TRBV15 to TRBJ2-2, with no clear D. CDR1 and CDR2 (germline): LNHNV, YYDKDF (reference sequence). V lost 3 bases and J 2 bases, leaving 4 bases between the germline ends. The CDR3 spans 13 residues. Here the CDR3 reads CATSSPNTGELFF. In DNA, the CDR3 is TGTGCCACCAGCAGCCCAAACACCGGGGAGCTGTTTTTT.

In the case of this clonotype: This may be a read error, as it is one base from a much larger clone. J is TRBJ2-7 and V is TRBV30; D is ambiguous. Germline V gene lookup returns CDR1 GTSNPN and CDR2 SVGIG (reference sequence). The CDR3 loop spans 12 amino acids. V shed 4 bases and J shed 0 bases, with 7 bases lying between them. The CDR3 region has the DNA TGTGCCTGGAAAGTCAGCTCCTACGAGCAGTACTTC. This sequence encodes CAWKVSSYEQYF. The complete variable domain, with remaining parts taken from reference TRBV30 and TRBJ2-7, reads SQTIHQWPATLVQPVGSPLSLECTVEGTSNPNLYWYRQAAGRGLQLLFYSVGIGQISSEVPQNLSASRPQDRQFILSSKKLLLSDSGFYLCAWKVSSYEQYFGPGTRLTVT.

The chain links TRBV9 to TRBJ1-5; D possibly corresponds to TRBD1 (5 bases). CDR3 size: 13 residues. V was pared by 7 bases and J by 0 bases, with 8 bases between. CDR1 and CDR2 from the germline V gene are SGDLS and YYNGEE. The CDR3 bases are TGTGCCAGCGGGGGGGTTAGCAATCAGCCCCAGCATTTT. Protein sequence: CASGGVSNQPQHF.

As concerns this clonotype: This may arise from a read error, as a much more abundant clone is one base away. As the CDR3 is not closed by the conserved phenylalanine or tryptophan, this likely results from a read error. The rearrangement uses TRBV11-1 and TRBJ1-2; TRBD1 is a possible D gene (5 bases). Per germline, CDR1 SGHAT and CDR2 FQDESV (reference sequence). V lost 4 bases and J lost 3, with 21 bases in between. This CDR3 region has 17 residues. The CDR3 region is CASSSATGPGGDYGYTL. CDR3 sequence (DNA): TGTGCCAGCAGCTCAGCTACGGGGCCAGGAGGGGACTATGGCTACACCCTC.

In this sample, this clonotype turned up many times. The chain is built from TRBV20-1 and TRBJ2-7, with D possibly TRBD1 on 5 matching bases. The V and J ends lost 0 bases and 2 bases respectively, with 11 bases between them. The CDR3 spans 14 residues. Germline V gives CDR1 DFQATT, CDR2 SNEGSKA (reference sequence). The DNA for the CDR3 is TGCAGTGCTAGAGATAGCAGGGTCCCCTACGAGCAGTACTTC. Its translation is CSARDSRVPYEQYF.

This clonotype was detected ten times or more. The gene calls are TRBV7-2 and TRBJ2-3; maybe TRBD1 (6 bases). The germline V gene encodes CDR1 SGHTA and CDR2 FQGNSA. The V and J ends lost 0 bases and 1 base respectively, with 8 bases between them. This CDR3 comprises 15 residues. CDR3 loop: CASSLAAGGTDTQYF. The CDR3 DNA is TGTGCCAGCAGCTTAGCTGCAGGGGGCACAGATACGCAGTATTTT.

CDR3 sequence: CASSLQGKLQPQHF. CDR3 sequence (DNA): TGTGCCAGCAGCTTACAGGGAAAACTTCAGCCCCAGCATTTT. The chain links TRBV14 to TRBJ1-5, with D possibly matching TRBD1 (6 bases). The V gene's germline CDR1 is SGHDN and CDR2 FVKESK. The V end was cut by 5 bases, the J end by 6 bases, with 14 bases between. The CDR3 sequence is 14 residues long.